This T cell receptor (beta chain) was identified during a study of blood T cell repertoires in COVID-19. Repertoires were generated with immunoSEQ multiplex PCR, while TCRdb's copy carries only in-frame clones and drops some. The data hold tens of thousands of clones, with roughly 80% observed a single time. Germline V gene lookup returns CDR1 SGHTA and CDR2 FQGTGA. The V end was cut by 5 bases, the J end by 1 base, with 16 bases between. The CDR3 has 16 residues. The V call is TRBV7-3, the J call TRBJ2-3; maybe TRBD2 (8 bases). The sample comprised peripheral blood. This receptor was taken from a human donor in a cohort sampled during active or convalescent COVID-19. The DNA for the CDR3 is TGTGCCAGCAGCCCAGGGGGACTAGTGGGCACAGATACGCAGTATTTT. It yields the protein CASSPGGLVGTDTQYF.